The entry that follows covers one T cell receptor (beta chain) sequence. Its antigen is unidentified. The junction shows a germline mismatch at one end, possibly a read error. RNA was extracted from bulk tissue without any cell sorting. A modified ARM-PCR protocol with three rounds of nested PCR amplified TCRbeta. TCRdb recomputed calls from the multiplex PCR reads with MiXCR, one row per CDR3 protein. The table lists roughly 200,000 distinct CDR3 sequences, 60% to 85% of them singletons. This CDR3 has 15 residues. In germline, CDR1 is DFQATT, CDR2 SNEGSKA (reference sequence). The sample belongs to a study of tumor and adjacent non-tumor tissue in lung cancer. Study-wide findings and caveats: Tumor tissue had significantly higher TCR diversity than normal lung.

Input material: lung tumor tissue. The chain recombines TRBV20-1 with TRBJ2-3; D could derive from TRBD1 or TRBD2 (5 bases each). The TCR sequence derives from a man in his 60s with non-small cell lung cancer. The CDR3 sequence: CNARGAGWVTDTQYF. In DNA, the CDR3 is TGCAATGCTAGAGGGGCAGGGTGGGTCACAGATACGCAGTATTTT.